A single sample gave rise to the 7 T cell receptor beta chains below, sequenced in a study of cytotoxic CD8 clonotypes in ibrutinib-treated CLL. This table comes from immunoSEQ multiplex PCR, and its TCRdb copy is limited to in-frame clones, with some not included. Of 150,000 to 200,000 clones detected, around 84% appear once; the ten largest clones hold approximately 2%. The sequences come from PBMCs, collected after 12 months of ibrutinib treatment. The receptors shown here come from a human donor with chronic lymphocytic leukemia.

The chain couples TRBV19 to TRBJ2-7, with D perhaps TRBD2 (6 bases). V was shortened by 3 bases and J by 3 bases, with 12 bases between the two germline ends. Germline loops: CDR1 LNHDA, CDR2 SQIVND (reference sequence). The CDR3 has 14 residues. CDR3 coding DNA: TGTGCCAGTAGTATGACAGCGGGTAACTACGAGCAGTACTTC. Protein product: CASSMTAGNYEQYF.

The rearrangement links TRBV5-1 to TRBJ2-2; 7 bases line up with TRBD1. Germline lookup yields CDR1 SGHRS and CDR2 YFSETQ. CDR3 length equals 15 residues. V lost 5 bases and J lost 3; bases outside the gene matches: 7. DNA for the CDR3: TGCGCCAGCAGAGAGGGGGCGGTGGACACCGGGGAGCTGTTTTTT. Its translation is CASREGAVDTGELFF.

A note on this clone: One end of the junction varies from germline; a read error may be responsible. V gene TRBV10-3 combines with J gene TRBJ2-3; D ambiguous. Per the germline V gene, CDR1 is ENHRY and CDR2 is SYGVKD. The CDR3 is 12 residues long. CDR3 in amino acids: CASSYGSGTQYF. The CDR3 coding sequence is TGTGCCAGCAGTTACGGCTCTGGTACGCAGTATTTT.

The CDR3 region has the DNA TGTGCCAGCAGTTCGACAGGGGGCAAGGGTGAAAAACTGTTTTTT. Protein product: CASSSTGGKGEKLFF. V is TRBV28 and J is TRBJ1-4; 10 bases fit TRBD1. The germline CDR1 and CDR2 sequences are MDHEN and SYDVKM. V shed 4 bases, J shed 7 bases, and the junction held 6 bases outside the gene matches. There are 15 residues in the CDR3. Full variable domain (remainder filled in from reference TRBV28 and TRBJ1-4): DVKVTQSSRYLVKRTGEKVFLECVQDMDHENMFWYRQDPGLGLRLIYFSYDVKMKEKGDIPEGYSVSREKKERFSLILESASTNQTSMYLCASSSTGGKGEKLFFGSGTQLSVL.

J is TRBJ2-5 and V is TRBV7-2; a weak D match, TRBD1 (7 bases). Germline lookup yields CDR1 SGHTA and CDR2 FQGNSA. V shed 6 bases and J shed 6 bases, with 17 bases lying between them. This CDR3 contains 14 residues. The CDR3 DNA follows: TGTGCCAGCAGACCTCAGGGGGGTTCAAAGACCCAGTACTTC. It specifies CASRPQGGSKTQYF. The full variable domain, with the rest looked up from reference TRBV7-2 and TRBJ2-5, is GAGVSQSPSNKVTEKGKDVELRCDPISGHTALYWYRQSLGQGLEFLIYFQGNSAPDKSGLPSDRFSAERTGGSVSTLTIQRTQQEDSAVYLCASRPQGGSKTQYFGPGTRLLVL.

The chain couples TRBV15 to TRBJ2-3; 12 bases align to TRBD2. Per germline, CDR1 LNHNV and CDR2 YYDKDF (reference sequence). The CDR3 consists of 17 residues. V was clipped by 1 base and J by 0 bases; unmatched bases: 2. CDR3 region: CATSRGGTSGSTDTQYF. CDR3 nucleotide sequence: TGTGCCACCAGCAGAGGGGGGACTAGCGGGAGCACAGATACGCAGTATTTT.

The V call is TRBV19, the J call TRBJ2-2, with 9 bases that match TRBD1. Trimming at V came to 2 bases and at J to 5 bases, leaving 21 bases not matched to a gene. CDR3 length equals 21 residues. Germline CDR1 and CDR2: LNHDA and SQIVND (reference sequence). CDR3 nucleotide sequence: TGTGCCAGTAGTATACCAACCTTAAGGGGCCGGGACAGGGTTTCGACCGGGGAGCTGTTTTTT. Protein: CASSIPTLRGRDRVSTGELFF.